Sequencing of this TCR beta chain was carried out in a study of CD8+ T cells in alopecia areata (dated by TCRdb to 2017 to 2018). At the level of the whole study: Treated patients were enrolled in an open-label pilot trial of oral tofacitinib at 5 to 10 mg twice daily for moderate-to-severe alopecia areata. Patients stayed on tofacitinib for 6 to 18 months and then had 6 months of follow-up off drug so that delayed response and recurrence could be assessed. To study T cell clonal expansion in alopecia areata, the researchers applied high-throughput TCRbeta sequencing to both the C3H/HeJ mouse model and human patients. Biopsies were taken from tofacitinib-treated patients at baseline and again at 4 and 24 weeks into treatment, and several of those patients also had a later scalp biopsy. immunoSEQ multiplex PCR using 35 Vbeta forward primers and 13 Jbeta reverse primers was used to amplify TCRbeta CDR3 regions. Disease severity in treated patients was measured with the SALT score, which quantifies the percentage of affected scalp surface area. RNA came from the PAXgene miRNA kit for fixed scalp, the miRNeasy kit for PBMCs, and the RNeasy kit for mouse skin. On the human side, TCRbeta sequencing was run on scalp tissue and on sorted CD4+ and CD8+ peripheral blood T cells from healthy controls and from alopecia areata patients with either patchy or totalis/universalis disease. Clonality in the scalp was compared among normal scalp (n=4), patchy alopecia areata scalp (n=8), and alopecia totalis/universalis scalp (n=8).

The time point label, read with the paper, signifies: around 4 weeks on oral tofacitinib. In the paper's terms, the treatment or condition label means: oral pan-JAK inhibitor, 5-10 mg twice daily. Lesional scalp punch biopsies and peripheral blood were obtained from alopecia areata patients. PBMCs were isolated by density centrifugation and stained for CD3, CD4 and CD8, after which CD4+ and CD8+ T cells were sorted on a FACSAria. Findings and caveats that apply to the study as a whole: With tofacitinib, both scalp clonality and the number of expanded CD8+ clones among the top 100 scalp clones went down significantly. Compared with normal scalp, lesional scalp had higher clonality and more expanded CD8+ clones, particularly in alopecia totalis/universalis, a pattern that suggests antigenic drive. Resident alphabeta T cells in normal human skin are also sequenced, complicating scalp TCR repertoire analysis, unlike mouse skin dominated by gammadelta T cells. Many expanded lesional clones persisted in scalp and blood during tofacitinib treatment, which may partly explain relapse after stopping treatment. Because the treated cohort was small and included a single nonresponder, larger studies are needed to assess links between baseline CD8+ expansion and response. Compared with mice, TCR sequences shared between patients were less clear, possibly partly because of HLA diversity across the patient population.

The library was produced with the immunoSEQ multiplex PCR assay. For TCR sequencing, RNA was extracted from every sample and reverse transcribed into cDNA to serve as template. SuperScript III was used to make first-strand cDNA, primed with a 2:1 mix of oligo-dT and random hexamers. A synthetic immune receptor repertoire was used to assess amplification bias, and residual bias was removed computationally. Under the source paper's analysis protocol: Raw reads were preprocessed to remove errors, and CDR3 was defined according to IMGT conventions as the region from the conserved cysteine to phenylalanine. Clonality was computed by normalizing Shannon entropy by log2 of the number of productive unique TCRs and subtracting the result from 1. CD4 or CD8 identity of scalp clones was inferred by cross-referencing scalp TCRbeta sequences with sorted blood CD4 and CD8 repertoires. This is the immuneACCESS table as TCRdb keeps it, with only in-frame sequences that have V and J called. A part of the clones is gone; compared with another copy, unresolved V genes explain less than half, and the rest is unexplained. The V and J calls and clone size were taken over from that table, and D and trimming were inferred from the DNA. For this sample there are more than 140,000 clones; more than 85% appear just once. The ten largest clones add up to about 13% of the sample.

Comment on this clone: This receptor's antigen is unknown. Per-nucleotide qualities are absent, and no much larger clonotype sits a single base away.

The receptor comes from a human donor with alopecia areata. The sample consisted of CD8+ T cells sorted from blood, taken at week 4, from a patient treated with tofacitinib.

DNA sequence: TGTGCCAGCAGCCAAACGCGAGGGGGGAATGAGCAGTTCTTC. Its translation reads: CASSQTRGGNEQFF. The rearranged chain carries TRBV4-2 and TRBJ2-1; the D region is possibly TRBD1 or TRBD2, each matching across 6 bases. Taken from cysteine to phenylalanine, the CDR3 has 14 residues. Of all the DNA, just the CDR3 is kept, 42 bases in frame from base 1. A distance of 12 bases separates the germline ends of V and J, which lose 2 bases and 7 bases respectively. The germline V gene yields LGHNA for CDR1 and YNFKEQ for CDR2.